This TCR beta chain is from a study of blood T cell repertoires in COVID-19 (TCRdb year 2020). In terms of the full investigation: The collaborator samples originated in the United States, Italy and Spain and spanned the acute and convalescent phases of COVID-19. Samples came from the ongoing ImmuneRACE study (first 160 participants) plus 1,254 subjects from 6 global collaborators. Where available, HLA class I and class II types were taken from metadata supplied by the sample provider and were not determined by assay-based typing. Nearly every sample came with metadata listing a de-identified subject ID, COVID-19 status, age in years and sex. A freely available public database, intended as a resource for researchers studying the immune response to SARS-CoV-2, is where the repertoires were released. Subjects who had been exposed to COVID-19, were actively infected with it, or had recovered from it provided the deeply sampled blood TCRbeta repertoires that made up the dataset. The material from the prospective study consisted of cDNA or gDNA derived from T cells, B-cell-depleted T cells, or PBMCs. The paper's findings and limits, for the study overall: Clinical and demographic metadata were provided uncurated, with the amount varying by source and participant.

Each collaborating institution followed its own protocols to collect whole blood in K2EDTA tubes. For TCRbeta analysis, collaborators shipped samples as frozen whole blood, isolated PBMCs, or DNA extracted from either of those sample types. Via the germline V gene, CDR1 is KGHDR and CDR2 SFDVKD. Reading from cysteine to phenylalanine, the CDR3 counts 17 amino acids. The read is trimmed to its CDR3 DNA, 51 bases read in frame from base 1. Germline trimming amounts to 3 bases on V and 0 bases on J, with 7 as the count of junction bases outside the gene matches. TCRbeta CDR3 regions were amplified from genomic DNA by means of the immunoSEQ Assay, a bias-controlled multiplex PCR. Per the authors' processing: The number of nucleated cells in each sample was estimated by amplification of reference gene primers within the assay. Sequence reads were collapsed and filtered to measure the absolute abundance of every unique TCRbeta CDR3 rearrangement. For each sample, productive Simpson clonality was calculated as the square root of Simpson's diversity index across productive rearrangements. Here the immuneACCESS table is served through TCRdb, limited to in-frame sequences with V and J called. Missing clones are a known gap in these copies; in checked studies unresolved V genes cover under half, and the rest lacks a known reason. Clone size and V and J calls were adopted from that table, with D and trimming inferred from the DNA. This sample comprises tens of thousands of clones, approximately 89% of them detected only once. Approximately 2.8% of the sample rests with the top ten.

Notes on this clone: Its target antigen remains unknown. No base-level quality is on record; no much larger clone is a single base apart.

The sequence is built from TRBV24-1 and TRBJ2-1; the central 7 bases match TRBD1. Sequenced sample: peripheral blood. The sequence was collected from a man between 50 and 59 years old with acute or convalescent COVID-19. CDR3 reads: CATSDGVKGASYNEQFF. The DNA reads as follows: TGTGCCACCAGTGATGGGGTTAAGGGGGCCTCCTACAATGAGCAGTTCTTC.